Presented here are 6 T cell receptor beta chains from one specimen sequenced in a study of blood T cell repertoires in COVID-19. The repertoire was sequenced with immunoSEQ multiplex PCR; TCRdb's copy has only in-frame clones and lacks some. The repertoire holds more than 40,000 clones, 70% to 90% seen once, with about an eighth in the top ten. The sequencing sample was made of peripheral blood. The source is a man at least 80 years old with acute or convalescent COVID-19.

The rearrangement joins TRBV7-2 to TRBJ1-2; 7 positions agree with TRBD1. The germline V gene encodes CDR1 SGHTA and CDR2 FQGNSA. CDR3 length equals 14 residues. V dropped 3 bases and J dropped 6; count of bases not matched to a gene: 7. CDR3 sequence (DNA): TGTGCCAGCAGCTTCCCCGACAGGGCCAATGGCTACACCTTC. Amino acid sequence: CASSFPDRANGYTF.

The rearrangement links TRBV7-8 to TRBJ1-4; TRBD1 agrees at 10 bases. Trimming took 5 bases from V and 7 from J; bases not matched to a gene: 4. The germline gives CDR1 SGHVS, CDR2 FQNEAQ. There are 14 residues in the CDR3. The CDR3 DNA reads as TGTGCCAGCAGCCAAGGACAGGGGGGTGAAAAACTGTTTTTT. Translating gives CASSQGQGGEKLFF.

The rearrangement uses TRBV6-5 and TRBJ1-2; 7 bases match TRBD1. The CDR3 sequence is 14 residues long. V lost 6 bases and J lost 2; bases outside the gene matches: 6. Per the germline V gene, CDR1 is MNHEY and CDR2 is SVGAGI. The CDR3 region has the DNA TGTGCCAGCAGGGGGGACAGCGTGAACTATGGCTACACCTTC. Translation gives CASRGDSVNYGYTF.

This chain joins TRBV27 and TRBJ1-2; no clear D. The CDR3 extends over 13 amino acids. Between the trimmed V and J ends, which lost 3 bases and 6 bases, there was a span of 11 bases. The germline V gene encodes CDR1 MNHEY and CDR2 SMNVEV (reference sequence). CDR3 region: CASSFRGGHGYTF. The CDR3 nucleotides are TGTGCCAGCAGTTTCCGGGGAGGCCATGGCTACACCTTC.

This clone has only a few counts. This rearrangement joins TRBV10-3 to TRBJ2-7; 8 nucleotides match TRBD2. The CDR3 consists of 11 residues. The junction had 0 bases not matched to a gene; V was cut back by 8 bases and J by 3 bases. The germline gives CDR1 ENHRY, CDR2 SYGVKD. This CDR3 reads CAIRGGYEQYF. In DNA form, the CDR3 reads TGTGCCATCCGGGGGGGCTACGAGCAGTACTTC.

The chain links TRBV9 to TRBJ2-3; D might be TRBD1 (7 bases). CDR3 length equals 14 residues. Per germline, CDR1 SGDLS and CDR2 YYNGEE. V lost 5 bases and J lost 0, with 10 bases in between. The CDR3 reads CASRRGQSTDTQYF. The DNA for the CDR3 is TGTGCCAGCAGGCGGGGACAGAGCACAGATACGCAGTATTTT. Variable domain in full (rest from reference TRBV9 and TRBJ2-3): DSGVTQTPKHLITATGQRVTLRCSPRSGDLSVYWYQQSLDQGLQFLIQYYNGEERAKGNILERFSAQQFPDLHSELNLSSLELGDSALYFCASRRGQSTDTQYFGPGTRLTVL.